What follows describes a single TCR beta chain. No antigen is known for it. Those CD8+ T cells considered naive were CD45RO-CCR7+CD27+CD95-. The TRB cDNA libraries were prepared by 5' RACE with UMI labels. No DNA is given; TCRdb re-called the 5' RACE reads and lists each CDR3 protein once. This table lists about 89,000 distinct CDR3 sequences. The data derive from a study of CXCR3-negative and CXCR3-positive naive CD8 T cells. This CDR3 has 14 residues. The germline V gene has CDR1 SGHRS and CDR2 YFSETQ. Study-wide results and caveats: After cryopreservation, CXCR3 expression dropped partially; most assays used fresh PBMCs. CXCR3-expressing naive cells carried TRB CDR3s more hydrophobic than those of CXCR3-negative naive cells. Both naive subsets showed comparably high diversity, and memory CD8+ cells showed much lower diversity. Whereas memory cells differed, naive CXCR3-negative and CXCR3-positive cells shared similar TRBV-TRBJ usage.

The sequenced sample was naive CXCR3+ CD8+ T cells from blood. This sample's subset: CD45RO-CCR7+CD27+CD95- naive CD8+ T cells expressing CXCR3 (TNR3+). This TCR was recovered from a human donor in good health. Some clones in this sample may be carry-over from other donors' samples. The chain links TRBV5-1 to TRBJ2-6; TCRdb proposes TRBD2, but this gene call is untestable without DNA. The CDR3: CASRADSGANVLTF.